The 15 T cell receptor beta chains given below trace back to one sample, sequenced in a study of beta chain features in type 1 diabetes. The whole isolated RNA underwent reverse transcription, so sequencing captured expressed TCRB transcripts. Produced via immunoSEQ multiplex PCR; TCRdb's table is partial and in-frame only. The sample has 680,000 or so clones, roughly 16% seen once; the top ten hold about 0.086%. The specimen was naive CD4+ T cells from blood. The source is a man aged 18 to 30 in good health.

This clone occurred a few times. The chain carries TRBV6-1 and TRBJ1-2; D unresolved. Germline V lookup: CDR1 MNHNS, CDR2 SASEGT. The CDR3 is 14 amino acids. V lost 11 bases and J 2 bases, leaving 18 bases between the germline ends. CDR3: CAGFRGTTNYGYTF. The DNA for the CDR3 is TGTGCCGGCTTCCGGGGTACAACGAACTATGGCTACACCTTC.

The rearrangement joins TRBV6-5 to TRBJ1-1; 8 nucleotides align to TRBD1. V was pared by 7 bases and J by 5 bases, with 12 bases of the junction left unmatched. Germline V gives CDR1 MNHEY, CDR2 SVGAGI. This CDR3 has 15 amino acids. The CDR3 spells CASTSTGAGETEAFF. CDR3 DNA sequence: TGTGCCAGCACCTCGACAGGGGCCGGGGAGACTGAAGCTTTCTTT.

This clone has only a few counts. The chain uses TRBV9 and TRBJ2-1; 15 nucleotides align to TRBD2. This CDR3 is built from 18 residues. Looked up from germline, CDR1 is SGDLS and CDR2 is YYNGEE. J was trimmed by 0 bases and V by 4 bases; bases with no gene match: 5. The CDR3 here is CASSFGTSGGLSYNEQFF. The CDR3, as DNA: TGTGCCAGCAGCTTTGGGACTAGCGGGGGGCTCTCCTACAATGAGCAGTTCTTC.

This sequence joins TRBV7-3 and TRBJ2-3, with 9 bases lining up with TRBD2. Trimming removed 1 base from V and 4 bases from J; junction bases left unmatched: 15. CDR3 length equals 19 residues. Germline V gene data show CDR1 as SGHTA and CDR2 as FQGTGA. The CDR3 coding sequence is TGTGCCAGCAGCTTAAGGCGAGCGGGAGGCATGTACGAGGCAGATACGCAGTATTTT. Protein: CASSLRRAGGMYEADTQYF.

This clone was observed a handful of times. The J gene is TRBJ2-2, the V gene TRBV11-3; D ambiguous. The CDR3 has 12 residues. The germline gives CDR1 SGHNT, CDR2 YENEEA. V lost 5 bases and J 5 bases, leaving 6 bases between the germline ends. Here the CDR3 reads CASSPHTGELFF. CDR3 nucleotides: TGTGCCAGCAGCCCACATACCGGGGAGCTGTTTTTT.

This clone turned up a few times. The chain is built from TRBV25-1 and TRBJ1-1, with D hard to call. Germline V gene lookup returns CDR1 MGHDK and CDR2 SYGVNS. CDR3 size: 14 residues. V lost 1 base and J lost 6, with 12 bases in between. CDR3 nucleotides: TGTGCCAGCAGTGAATTAGGACCTCGCGCTGAAGCTTTCTTT. It encodes CASSELGPRAEAFF.

V usage is TRBV10-2 and J usage is TRBJ1-1; D is possibly TRBD1 (5 bases). Per the germline V gene, CDR1 is WSHSY and CDR2 is SAAADI. The CDR3 covers 12 residues. V was cut by 8 bases and J by 10 bases, with 17 bases left in between. CDR3 DNA: TGCGCCAGCTGGGACGGCTTTAGTGGAGCTTTCTTT. Translating it yields CASWDGFSGAFF.

The sample holds a few counts of this clone. The J gene is TRBJ2-3, the V gene TRBV10-3; 8 nucleotides line up with TRBD1. With 6 bases clipped from V and 0 bases from J, the junction kept 5 bases outside the gene matches. This CDR3 region has 15 residues. Germline V lookup: CDR1 ENHRY, CDR2 SYGVKD. The CDR3 spells CAISGDRKSTDTQYF. CDR3 bases: TGTGCCATCAGCGGGGACAGGAAAAGCACAGATACGCAGTATTTT.

J is TRBJ2-7 and V is TRBV2; 7 bases fit TRBD1. This CDR3 is built from 13 residues. Trimming at V came to 10 bases and at J to 2 bases, leaving 8 bases not matched to a gene. Germline loops: CDR1 SNHLY, CDR2 FYNNEI. The CDR3 bases are TGTGCCACCTCGGGACAGCCAGCCTACGAGCAGTACTTC. Protein sequence: CATSGQPAYEQYF.

The CDR3, as DNA: TGCAGCGGGGATAGCGGGAGTCACGAGCAGTACTTC. Protein sequence: CSGDSGSHEQYF. The chain recombines TRBV29-1 with TRBJ2-7, with TRBD2 matching over 9 bases. The CDR3 is 12 residues long. CDR1 is SQVTM and CDR2 is ANQGSEA in the germline V gene. Unmatched junction bases numbered 6, after V lost 7 bases and J lost 5 bases.

The CDR3 DNA sequence: TGTGCCAGCAGCTCCCCCCGGGACAGGGCGTACGAGCAGTACTTC. Protein sequence: CASSSPRDRAYEQYF. V and J are TRBV11-2 and TRBJ2-7; 9 positions agree with TRBD1. Germline V lookup: CDR1 SGHAT, CDR2 FQNNGV. Trimming took 4 bases from V and 4 from J; bases not matched to a gene: 8. The CDR3 totals 15 residues.

V and J are TRBV11-2 and TRBJ2-1, with 7 bases fitting TRBD2. Germline lookup yields CDR1 SGHAT and CDR2 FQNNGV. The CDR3 runs to 11 residues. Trimming removed 1 base from V and 12 bases from J; junction bases left unmatched: 0. The DNA of the CDR3 is TGTGCCAGCAGCTTAGGCGGGGGGCAGTTCTTC. It codes for CASSLGGGQFF.

This clone was seen only a few times. CDR3: CASSPADSLKPQHF. CDR3 nucleotide sequence: TGTGCCAGCTCACCAGCTGACAGCCTCAAGCCCCAGCATTTT. The gene calls are TRBV18 and TRBJ1-5; D possibly corresponds to TRBD1 (5 bases). The V end lost 2 bases, the J end lost 8 bases, and 13 bases lay between the germline ends. This CDR3 comprises 14 residues. Germline assignment: CDR1 KGHSH and CDR2 LQKENI. Using reference TRBV18 and TRBJ1-5 for the parts outside the CDR3, the full variable domain is NAGVMQNPRHLVRRRGQEARLRCSPMKGHSHVYWYRQLPEEGLKFMVYLQKENIIDESGMPKERFSAEFPKEGPSILRIQQVVRGDSAAYFCASSPADSLKPQHFGDGTRLSIL.

The rearrangement links TRBV11-2 to TRBJ1-5; a possible D gene is TRBD1 (5 bases). CDR1 is SGHAT, CDR2 FQNNGV, per germline. V was shortened by 5 bases and J by 6 bases, with 17 bases between the two germline ends. The CDR3 runs to 15 residues. The CDR3 spells CASSLTAGRRQPQHF. The CDR3 DNA reads as TGTGCCAGCAGCCTAACTGCAGGGAGGCGTCAGCCCCAGCATTTT.

The genes are TRBV4-1 and TRBJ1-2; D is unclear. The CDR3 extends over 18 amino acids. The V gene lost 0 bases and the J gene lost 2 bases, with 19 bases spanning the gap. CDR1 and CDR2 (germline): MGHRA, YSYEKL. The DNA of the CDR3 is TGCGCCAGCAGCCAAGATCGGAACAGAAACAGTCGGAACTATGGCTACACCTTC. Protein: CASSQDRNRNSRNYGYTF.